The clone carrying this TCR beta chain appeared many times. Germline V lookup: CDR1 LNHNV, CDR2 YYDKDF (reference sequence). The CDR3 loop spans 16 amino acids. V lost 0 bases to trimming and J lost 3 bases; unmatched junction nucleotides: 2. TRAV and TRBV primers primed cDNA for both TCRalpha and TCRbeta. TCR amplification involved about 21 PCR cycles with a constant-region primer and V-primer adapter. TCRdb called the reads again in MiXCR, with one record for every CDR3 protein. This sample has approximately 91,000 distinct CDR3 sequences, with roughly 20% found just once. The sample originates from a study of low-dose radiotherapy and immunotherapy resistance in tumors. Time point indicated: after trial treatment. Stated treatment: LDRT plus nivolumab, ipilimumab, low-dose cyclophosphamide and aspirin (RACIN trial). Ipilimumab, nivolumab, aspirin, low-dose cyclophosphamide and low-dose radiotherapy were administered to donors.

This clonotype was sampled from a female donor with ovarian cancer. Sequencing was performed on PBMCs, taken after low-dose radiotherapy plus immunotherapy. This chain links TRBV15 with TRBJ2-3, with 11 bases that match TRBD2. CDR3 DNA: TGTGCCACCAGCAGAGAAATAGCGGGGGGGACAGATACGCAGTATTTT. This sequence encodes CATSREIAGGTDTQYF. The full variable domain, its missing parts supplied by reference TRBV15 and TRBJ2-3, is DAMVIQNPRYQVTQFGKPVTLSCSQTLNHNVMYWYQQKSSQAPKLLFHYYDKDFNNEADTPDNFQSRRPNTSFCFLDIRSPGLGDTAMYLCATSREIAGGTDTQYFGPGTRLTVL.